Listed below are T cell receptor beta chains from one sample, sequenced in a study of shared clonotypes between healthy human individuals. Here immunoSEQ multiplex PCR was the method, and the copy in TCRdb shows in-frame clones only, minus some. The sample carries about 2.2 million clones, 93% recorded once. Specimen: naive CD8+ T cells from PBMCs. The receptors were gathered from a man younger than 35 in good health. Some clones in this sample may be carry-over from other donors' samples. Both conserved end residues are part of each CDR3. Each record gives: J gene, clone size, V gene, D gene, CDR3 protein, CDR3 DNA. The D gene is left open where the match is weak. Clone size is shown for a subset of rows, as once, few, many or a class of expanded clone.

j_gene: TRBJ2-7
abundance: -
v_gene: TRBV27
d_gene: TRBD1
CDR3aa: CASRQGGEQYF
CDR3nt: TGTGCCAGTCGACAGGGTGGCGAGCAGTACTTC

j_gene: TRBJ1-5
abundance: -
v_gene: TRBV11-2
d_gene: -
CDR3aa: CASSLEVAQPQHF
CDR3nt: TGTGCCAGCAGCTTAGAAGTGGCTCAGCCCCAGCATTTT

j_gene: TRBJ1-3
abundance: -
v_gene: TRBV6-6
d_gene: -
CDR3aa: CATPTGGPGNTIYF
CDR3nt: TGTGCCACCCCGACCGGGGGCCCTGGAAACACCATATATTTT

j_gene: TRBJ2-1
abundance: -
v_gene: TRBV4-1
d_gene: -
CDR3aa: CASSQDQRLGGSYNEQFF
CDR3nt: TGCGCCAGCAGCCAAGATCAAAGACTAGGGGGCTCCTACAATGAGCAGTTCTTC

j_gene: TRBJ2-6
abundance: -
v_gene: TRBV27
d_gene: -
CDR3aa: CASSPGPGSGANVLTF
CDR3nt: TGTGCCAGCAGCCCCGGTCCGGGATCTGGGGCCAACGTCCTGACTTTC

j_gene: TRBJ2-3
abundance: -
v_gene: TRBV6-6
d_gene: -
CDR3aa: CASSYSGPVRTDTQYF
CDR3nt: TGTGCCAGCAGTTACTCGGGCCCGGTCAGGACAGATACGCAGTATTTT

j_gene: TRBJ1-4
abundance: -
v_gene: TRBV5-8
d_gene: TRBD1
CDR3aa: CASSPGQGVTEKLFF
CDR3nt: TGTGCCAGCAGCCCTGGACAGGGGGTTACTGAAAAACTGTTTTTT

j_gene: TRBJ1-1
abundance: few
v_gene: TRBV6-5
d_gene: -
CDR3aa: CASSYNAEGTEAFF
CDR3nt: TGTGCCAGCAGTTACAACGCTGAAGGCACTGAAGCTTTCTTT

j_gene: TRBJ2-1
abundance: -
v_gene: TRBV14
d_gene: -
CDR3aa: CASSQDIRWSYNEQFF
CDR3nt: TGTGCCAGCAGCCAAGATATAAGGTGGTCCTACAATGAGCAGTTCTTC

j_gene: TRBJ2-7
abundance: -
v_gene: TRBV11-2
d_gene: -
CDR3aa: CASSTGLRSYEQYF
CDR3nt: TGTGCCAGCAGTACGGGCCTACGCTCCTACGAGCAGTACTTC

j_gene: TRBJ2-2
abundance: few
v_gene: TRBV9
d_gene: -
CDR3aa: CASSVFDTGELFF
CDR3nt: TGTGCCAGCAGCGTATTCGACACCGGGGAGCTGTTTTTT

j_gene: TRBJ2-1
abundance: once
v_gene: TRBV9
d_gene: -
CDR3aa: CASSPRLAWNEQFF
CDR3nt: TGTGCCAGCAGCCCCCGGCTAGCTTGGAATGAGCAGTTCTTC

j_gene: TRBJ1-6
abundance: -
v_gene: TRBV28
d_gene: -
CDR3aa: CASSFRGLGNSPLHF
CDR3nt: TGTGCCAGCAGTTTCAGGGGTTTAGGAAATTCACCCCTCCACTTT

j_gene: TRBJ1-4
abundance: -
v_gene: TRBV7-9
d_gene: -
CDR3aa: CASSSRDLHREKLFF
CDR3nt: TGTGCCAGCAGCTCCCGGGACTTACATCGTGAAAAACTGTTTTTT

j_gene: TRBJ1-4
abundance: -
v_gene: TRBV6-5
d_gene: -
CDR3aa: CASSEQSTNEKLFF
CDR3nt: TGTGCCAGCAGTGAACAATCAACTAATGAAAAACTGTTTTTT

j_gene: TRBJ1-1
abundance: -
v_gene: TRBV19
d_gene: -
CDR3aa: CASSIGSGKGASNTEAFF
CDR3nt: TGTGCCAGTAGTATAGGGAGTGGGAAGGGCGCCTCGAACACTGAAGCTTTCTTT

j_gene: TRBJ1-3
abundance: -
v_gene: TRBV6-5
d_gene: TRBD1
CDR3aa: CASRAGTGVGNTIYF
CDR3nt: TGTGCCAGCAGAGCCGGGACAGGGGTCGGAAACACCATATATTTT

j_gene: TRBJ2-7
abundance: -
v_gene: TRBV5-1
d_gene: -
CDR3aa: CASSYAGAYEQYF
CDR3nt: TGCGCCAGCAGTTACGCAGGGGCCTACGAGCAGTACTTC

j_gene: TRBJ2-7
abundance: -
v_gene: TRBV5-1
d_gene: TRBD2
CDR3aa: CASSYGLAGGYEQYF
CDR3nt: TGCGCCAGCAGCTATGGACTAGCGGGGGGATACGAGCAGTACTTC

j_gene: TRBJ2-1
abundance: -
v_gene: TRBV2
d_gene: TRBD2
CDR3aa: CARSESSSGRWDEQFF
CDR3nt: TGTGCCAGATCTGAGTCGTCTAGCGGGCGCTGGGATGAGCAGTTCTTC

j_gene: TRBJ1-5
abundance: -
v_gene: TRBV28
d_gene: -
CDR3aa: CATIIPAARQPQHF
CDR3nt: TGTGCCACCATAATACCCGCGGCCCGTCAGCCCCAGCATTTT

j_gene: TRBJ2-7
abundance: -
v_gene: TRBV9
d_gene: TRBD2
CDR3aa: CASSVGAGADYEQYF
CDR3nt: TGTGCCAGCAGCGTAGGAGCGGGAGCTGACTACGAGCAGTACTTC

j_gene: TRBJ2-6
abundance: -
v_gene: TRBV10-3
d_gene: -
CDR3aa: CAISESLHLSGANVLTF
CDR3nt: TGTGCCATCAGTGAGTCACTTCACCTCTCTGGGGCCAACGTCCTGACTTTC

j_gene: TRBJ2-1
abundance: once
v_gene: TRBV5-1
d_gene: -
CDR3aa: CASRPGPSYNEQFF
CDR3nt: TGCGCCAGCCGGCCAGGGCCCTCCTACAATGAGCAGTTCTTC

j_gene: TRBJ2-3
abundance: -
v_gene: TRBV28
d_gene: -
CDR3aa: CASHPGARDTQYF
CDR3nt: TGTGCCAGCCACCCTGGTGCCCGAGATACGCAGTATTTT

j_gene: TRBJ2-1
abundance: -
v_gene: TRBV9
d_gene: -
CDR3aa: CASSGSSGSYNEQFF
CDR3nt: TGTGCCAGCAGTGGGAGTTCGGGGTCCTACAATGAGCAGTTCTTC

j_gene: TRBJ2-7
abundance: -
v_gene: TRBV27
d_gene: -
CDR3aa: CASSTKTQPGSYEQYF
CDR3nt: TGTGCCAGCAGTACCAAGACCCAACCGGGCTCCTACGAGCAGTACTTC

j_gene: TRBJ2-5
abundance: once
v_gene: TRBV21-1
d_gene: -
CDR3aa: CASSKGDRGEGWQETQYF
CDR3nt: TGTGCCAGCAGCAAAGGGGATAGGGGTGAAGGATGGCAAGAGACCCAGTACTTC

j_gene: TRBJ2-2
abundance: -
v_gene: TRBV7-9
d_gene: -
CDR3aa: CASSPTGIGELFF
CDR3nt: TGTGCCAGCAGCCCTACAGGGATCGGGGAGCTGTTTTTT

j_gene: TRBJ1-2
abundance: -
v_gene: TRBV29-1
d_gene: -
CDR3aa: CSVVGTSYGYTF
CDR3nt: TGCAGCGTTGTCGGGACCAGCTATGGCTACACCTTC

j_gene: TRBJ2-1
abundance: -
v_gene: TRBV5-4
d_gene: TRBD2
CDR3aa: CASSHTGTRGNEQFF
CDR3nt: TGTGCCAGCAGCCATACCGGGACTAGAGGAAATGAGCAGTTCTTC

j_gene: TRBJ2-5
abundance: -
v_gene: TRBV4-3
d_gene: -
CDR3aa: CASSQRGARETQYF
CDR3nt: TGCGCCAGCAGCCAACGCGGGGCGCGGGAGACCCAGTACTTC

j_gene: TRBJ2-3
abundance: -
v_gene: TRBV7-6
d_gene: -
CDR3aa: CASSVPGLNTQYF
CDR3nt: TGTGCCAGCAGCGTCCCGGGACTTAATACGCAGTATTTT

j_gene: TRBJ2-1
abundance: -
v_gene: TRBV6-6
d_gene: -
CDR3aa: CASSYSTAPGSEQFF
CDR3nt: TGTGCCAGCAGTTACTCAACTGCCCCGGGATCGGAGCAGTTCTTC

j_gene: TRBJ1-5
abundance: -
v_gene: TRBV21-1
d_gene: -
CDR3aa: CASSKGQGAGQPQHF
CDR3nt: TGTGCCAGCAGCAAAGGACAGGGGGCAGGTCAGCCCCAGCATTTT

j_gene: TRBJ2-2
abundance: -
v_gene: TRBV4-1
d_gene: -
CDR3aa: CASSRLGAGELFF
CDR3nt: TGCGCCAGCAGCCGGCTAGGGGCCGGGGAGCTGTTTTTT

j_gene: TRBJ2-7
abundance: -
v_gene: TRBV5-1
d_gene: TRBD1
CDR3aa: CASSETGVSSYEQYF
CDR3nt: TGCGCCAGCAGCGAGACAGGGGTAAGCTCCTACGAGCAGTACTTC

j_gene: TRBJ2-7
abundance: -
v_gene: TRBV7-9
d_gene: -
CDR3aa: CASSLGQVGNEQYF
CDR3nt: TGTGCCAGCAGCTTAGGGCAGGTTGGCAACGAGCAGTACTTC

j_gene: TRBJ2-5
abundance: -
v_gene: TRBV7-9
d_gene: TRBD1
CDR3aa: CASSLRQGSETQYF
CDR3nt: TGTGCCAGCAGCTTAAGACAGGGATCAGAGACCCAGTACTTC

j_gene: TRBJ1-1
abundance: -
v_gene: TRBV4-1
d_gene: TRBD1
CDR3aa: CASSQSYRGWTEAFF
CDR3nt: TGCGCCAGCAGCCAGTCATACAGGGGCTGGACTGAAGCTTTCTTT

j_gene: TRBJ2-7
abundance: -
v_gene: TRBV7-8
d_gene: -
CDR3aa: CTSSTGTHLAYEQYF
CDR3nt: TGTACCAGCAGTACCGGGACGCACCTGGCCTACGAGCAGTACTTC

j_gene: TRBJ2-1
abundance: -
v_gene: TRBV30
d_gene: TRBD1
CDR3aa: CAWSVGGPIEQFF
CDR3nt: TGTGCCTGGAGTGTAGGGGGCCCGATTGAGCAGTTCTTC

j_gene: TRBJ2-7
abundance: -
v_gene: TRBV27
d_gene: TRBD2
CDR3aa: CASSSNSGRNSYEQYF
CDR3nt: TGTGCCAGCAGTTCCAATAGCGGGAGGAACTCCTACGAGCAGTACTTC

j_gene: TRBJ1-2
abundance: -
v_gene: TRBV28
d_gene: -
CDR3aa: CASISDGNYGYTF
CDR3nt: TGTGCCAGCATTTCTGACGGTAACTATGGCTACACCTTC

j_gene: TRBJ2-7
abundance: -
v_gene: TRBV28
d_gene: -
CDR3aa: CASSLVDSSYEQYF
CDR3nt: TGTGCCAGCAGTTTGGTAGACAGTTCCTACGAGCAGTACTTC

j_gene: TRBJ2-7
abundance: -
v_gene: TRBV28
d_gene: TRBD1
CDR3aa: CASSPTGNYEQYF
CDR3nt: TGTGCCAGCAGTCCGACAGGGAACTACGAGCAGTACTTC

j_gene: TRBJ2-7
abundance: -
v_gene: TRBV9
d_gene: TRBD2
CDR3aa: CASSLRLAGDEQYF
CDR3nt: TGTGCCAGCAGCCTAAGACTAGCGGGAGACGAGCAGTACTTC

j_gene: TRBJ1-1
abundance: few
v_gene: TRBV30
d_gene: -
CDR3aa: CAWNGDRGAEAFF
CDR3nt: TGTGCCTGGAACGGAGACCGTGGCGCTGAAGCTTTCTTT

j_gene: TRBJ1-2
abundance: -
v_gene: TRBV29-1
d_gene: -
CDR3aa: CSVFDSAYGYTF
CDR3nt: TGCAGCGTCTTCGACAGCGCTTATGGCTACACCTTC

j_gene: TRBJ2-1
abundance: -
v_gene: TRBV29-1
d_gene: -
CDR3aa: CSVVLANNEQFF
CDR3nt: TGCAGCGTTGTTCTAGCGAACAATGAGCAGTTCTTC

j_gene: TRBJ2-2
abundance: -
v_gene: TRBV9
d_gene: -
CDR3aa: CASSSAGSNTGELFF
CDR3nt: TGTGCCAGCAGCTCCGCTGGGTCCAACACCGGGGAGCTGTTTTTT

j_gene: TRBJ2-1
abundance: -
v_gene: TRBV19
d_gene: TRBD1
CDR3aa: CASSKTGGHEQFF
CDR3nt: TGTGCCAGTAGCAAAACAGGGGGCCATGAGCAGTTCTTC

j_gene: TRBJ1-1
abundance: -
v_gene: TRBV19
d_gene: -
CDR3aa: CASTPGTTEAFF
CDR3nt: TGTGCCAGTACCCCCGGGACAACAGAAGCTTTCTTT